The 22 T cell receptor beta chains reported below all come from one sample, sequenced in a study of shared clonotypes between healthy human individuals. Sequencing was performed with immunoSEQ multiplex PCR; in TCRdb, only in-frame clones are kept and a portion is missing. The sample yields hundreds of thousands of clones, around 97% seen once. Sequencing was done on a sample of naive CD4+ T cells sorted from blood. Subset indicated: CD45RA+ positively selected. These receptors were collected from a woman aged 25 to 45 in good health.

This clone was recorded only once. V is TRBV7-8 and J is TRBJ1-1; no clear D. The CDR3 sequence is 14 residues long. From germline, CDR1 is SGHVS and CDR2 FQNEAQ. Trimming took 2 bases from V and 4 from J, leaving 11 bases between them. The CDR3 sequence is CASSLLGGLTEAFF. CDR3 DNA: TGTGCCAGCAGCTTATTGGGAGGGCTCACTGAAGCTTTCTTT.

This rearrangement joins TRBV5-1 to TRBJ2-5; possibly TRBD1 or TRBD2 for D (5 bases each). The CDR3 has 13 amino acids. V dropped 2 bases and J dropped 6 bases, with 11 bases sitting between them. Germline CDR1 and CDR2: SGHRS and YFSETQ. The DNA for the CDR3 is TGCGCCAGCAGCTTCGAGGGGACGCAGACCCAGTACTTC. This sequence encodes CASSFEGTQTQYF.

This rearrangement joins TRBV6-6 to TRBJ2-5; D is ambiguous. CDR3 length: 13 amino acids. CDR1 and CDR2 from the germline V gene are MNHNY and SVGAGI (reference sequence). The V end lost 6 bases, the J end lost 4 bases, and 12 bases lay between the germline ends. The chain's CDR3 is CASRRGPRETQYF. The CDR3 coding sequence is TGTGCCAGCAGACGAGGTCCCAGAGAGACCCAGTACTTC.

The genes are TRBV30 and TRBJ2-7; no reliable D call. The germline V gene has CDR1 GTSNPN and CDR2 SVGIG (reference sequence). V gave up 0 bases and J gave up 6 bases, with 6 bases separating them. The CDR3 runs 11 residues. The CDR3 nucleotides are TGTGCCTGGAGTGTACGCGGCGAGCAGTACTTC. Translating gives CAWSVRGEQYF.

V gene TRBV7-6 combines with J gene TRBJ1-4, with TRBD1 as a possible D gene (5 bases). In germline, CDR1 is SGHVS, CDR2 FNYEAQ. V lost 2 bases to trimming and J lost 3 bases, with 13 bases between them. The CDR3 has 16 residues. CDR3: CASSLRRQRANEKLFF. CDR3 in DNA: TGTGCCAGCAGCTTAAGAAGACAGCGAGCTAATGAAAAACTGTTTTTT. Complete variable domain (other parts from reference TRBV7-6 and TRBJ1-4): GAGVSQSPRYKVTKRGQDVALRCDPISGHVSLYWYRQALGQGPEFLTYFNYEAQQDKSGLPNDRFSAERPEGSISTLTIQRTEQRDSAMYRCASSLRRQRANEKLFFGSGTQLSVL.

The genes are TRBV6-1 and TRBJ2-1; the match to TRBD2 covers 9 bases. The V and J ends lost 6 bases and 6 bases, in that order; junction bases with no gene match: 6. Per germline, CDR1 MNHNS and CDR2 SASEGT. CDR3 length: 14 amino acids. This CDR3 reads CASSPGLALNEQFF. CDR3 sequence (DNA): TGTGCCAGCAGCCCGGGACTAGCCCTCAATGAGCAGTTCTTC.

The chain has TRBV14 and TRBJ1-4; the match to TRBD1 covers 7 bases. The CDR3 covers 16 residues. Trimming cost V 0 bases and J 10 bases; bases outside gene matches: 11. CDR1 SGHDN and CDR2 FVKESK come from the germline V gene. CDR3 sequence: CASSQDHRDSGRKLFF. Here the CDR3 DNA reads TGTGCCAGCAGCCAAGACCATCGGGACAGCGGCAGAAAACTGTTTTTT.

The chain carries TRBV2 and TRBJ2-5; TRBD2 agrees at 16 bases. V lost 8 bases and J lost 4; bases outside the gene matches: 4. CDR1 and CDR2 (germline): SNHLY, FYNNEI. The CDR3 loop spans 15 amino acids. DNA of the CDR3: TGTGCCAGCGGGACTAGCGGGAGGGCCCTAGAGACCCAGTACTTC. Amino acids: CASGTSGRALETQYF.

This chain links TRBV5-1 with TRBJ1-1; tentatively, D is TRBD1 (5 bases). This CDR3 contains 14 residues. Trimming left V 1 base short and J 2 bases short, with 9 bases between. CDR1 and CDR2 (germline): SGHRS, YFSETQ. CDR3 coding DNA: TGCGCCAGCAGCTTGACGACAGATAACACTGAAGCTTTCTTT. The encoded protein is CASSLTTDNTEAFF.

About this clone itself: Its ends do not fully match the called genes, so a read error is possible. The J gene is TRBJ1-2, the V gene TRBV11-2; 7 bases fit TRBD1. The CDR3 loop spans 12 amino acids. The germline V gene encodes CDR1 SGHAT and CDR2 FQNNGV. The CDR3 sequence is CASSAGRDRENF. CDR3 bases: TGTGCCAGCAGCGCCGGACGTGACAGGGAAAACTTC.

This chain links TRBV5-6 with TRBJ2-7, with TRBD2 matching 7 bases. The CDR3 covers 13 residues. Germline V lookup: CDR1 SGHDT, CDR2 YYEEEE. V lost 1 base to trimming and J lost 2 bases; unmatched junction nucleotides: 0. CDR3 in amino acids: CASSLTSAYEQYF. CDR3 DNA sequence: TGTGCCAGCAGCTTGACTAGCGCCTACGAGCAGTACTTC.

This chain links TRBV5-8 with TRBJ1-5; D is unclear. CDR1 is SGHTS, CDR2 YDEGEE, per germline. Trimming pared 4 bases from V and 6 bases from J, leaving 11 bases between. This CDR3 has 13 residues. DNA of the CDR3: TGTGCCAGCAGCCCGTGGGGTACTCAGCCCCAGCATTTT. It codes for CASSPWGTQPQHF.

The CDR3: CASSFLYEQFF. The CDR3, as DNA: TGTGCCAGCAGCTTTTTGTATGAGCAGTTCTTC. The chain recombines TRBV11-2 with TRBJ2-1, with D unclear. Trimming removed 3 bases at V and 8 bases at J, with 5 bases between. The CDR3 has 11 amino acids. Germline CDR1 is SGHAT and CDR2 is FQNNGV.

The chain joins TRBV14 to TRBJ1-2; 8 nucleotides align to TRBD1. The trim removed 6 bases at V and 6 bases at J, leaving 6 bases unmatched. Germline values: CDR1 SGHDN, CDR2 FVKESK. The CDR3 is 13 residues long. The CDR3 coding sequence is TGTGCCAGCAGGATGGCAGGGGGCGATGGCTACACCTTC. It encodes CASRMAGGDGYTF.

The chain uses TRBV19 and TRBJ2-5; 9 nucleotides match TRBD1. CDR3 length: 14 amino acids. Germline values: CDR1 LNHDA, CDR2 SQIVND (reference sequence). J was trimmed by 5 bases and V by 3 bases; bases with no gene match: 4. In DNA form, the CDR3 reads TGTGCCAGTAGTATCACAGGGGGCCCGGAGACCCAGTACTTC. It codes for CASSITGGPETQYF.

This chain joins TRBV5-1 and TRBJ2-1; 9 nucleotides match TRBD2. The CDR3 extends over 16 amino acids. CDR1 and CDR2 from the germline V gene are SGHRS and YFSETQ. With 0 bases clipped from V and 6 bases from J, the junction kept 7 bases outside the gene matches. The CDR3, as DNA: TGCGCCAGCAGCTTGGAAGCGTTAGCGGGAGTCAATGAGCAGTTCTTC. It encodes CASSLEALAGVNEQFF.

CDR3 residues: CSVVTGSVSGANGAFF. CDR3 coding DNA: TGCAGCGTCGTGACAGGGTCGGTCAGTGGGGCGAATGGGGCTTTCTTT. The chain uses TRBV29-1 and TRBJ1-1; 7 bases fit TRBD1. The CDR3 sequence is 16 residues long. Germline V CDR1 and CDR2: SQVTM, ANQGSEA. The J segment lost 11 bases and the V segment lost 6 bases, leaving 24 bases of the junction unmatched.

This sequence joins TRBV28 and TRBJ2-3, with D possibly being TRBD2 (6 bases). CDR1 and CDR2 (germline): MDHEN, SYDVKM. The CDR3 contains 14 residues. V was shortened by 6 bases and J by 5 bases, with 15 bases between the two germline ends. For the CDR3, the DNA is TGTGCCAGCAGCACAACGGGAGTTGGAGATACGCAGTATTTT. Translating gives CASSTTGVGDTQYF.

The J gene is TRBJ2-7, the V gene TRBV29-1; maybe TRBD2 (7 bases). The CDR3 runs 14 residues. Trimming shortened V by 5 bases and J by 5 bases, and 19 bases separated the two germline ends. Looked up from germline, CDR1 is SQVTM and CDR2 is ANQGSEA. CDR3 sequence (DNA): TGCAGCGTTTTGGGGGTGGCGGGGGCCGACGAGCAGTACTTC. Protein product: CSVLGVAGADEQYF.

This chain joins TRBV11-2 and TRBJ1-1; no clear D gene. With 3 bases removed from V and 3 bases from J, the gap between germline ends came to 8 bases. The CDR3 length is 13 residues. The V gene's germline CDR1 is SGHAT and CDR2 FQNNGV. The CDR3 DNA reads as TGTGCCAGCAGCTTGACACGGGACACTGAAGCTTTCTTT. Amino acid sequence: CASSLTRDTEAFF.

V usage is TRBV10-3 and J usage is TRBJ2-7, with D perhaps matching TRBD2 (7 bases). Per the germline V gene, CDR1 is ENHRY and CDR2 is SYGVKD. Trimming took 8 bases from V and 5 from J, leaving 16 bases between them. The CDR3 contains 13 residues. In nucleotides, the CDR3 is TGTGCCATCGGGGGGCGGGAGACCCACGAGCAGTACTTC. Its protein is CAIGGRETHEQYF.

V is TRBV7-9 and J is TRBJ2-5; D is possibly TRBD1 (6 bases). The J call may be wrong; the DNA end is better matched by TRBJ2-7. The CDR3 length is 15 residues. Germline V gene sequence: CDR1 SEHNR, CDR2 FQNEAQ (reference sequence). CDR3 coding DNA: TGTGCCAGCAGCTTATTCAGGGGTCAATCCTACGAGCAGTACTTC. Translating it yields CASSLFRGQSYEQYF.